Listed below are T cell receptor beta chains from one sample, sequenced in a study of blood T cells in healthy people across ages. TCRdb ran MiXCR on the 5' RACE reads and lists one entry per CDR3 protein. Of 900,000 to 950,000 distinct CDR3 sequences in the sample, about 27% were seen once. The same specimen was also included in a second study, on T cells of mothers and their children.

The sequenced material came from blood. The receptors stem from a woman in her 40s in good health. Both conserved end residues are part of each CDR3. Each record gives: clone size, CDR3 length, D gene, V gene, J gene, CDR3 DNA, CDR3 protein. The D gene is left open where the match is weak. Size tells how often a clone was seen (once, few, many) or the class of an expanded clone, and some rows leave it out.

-	13	-	TRBV5-6	TRBJ2-5	TGTGCCAGCAGCTTGAGCGGATCGAGGGAGCAGTACTTC	CASSLSGSREQYF
-	14	-	TRBV4-3	TRBJ1-5	TGCGCCAGCAGCCAACTCGCTCGCAATCAGCCCCAGCATTTT	CASSQLARNQPQHF
many	15	TRBD1	TRBV6-5	TRBJ1-6	TGTGCCAGCAGTTACGGGACAGGAAGAGATTCACCCCTCCACTTT	CASSYGTGRDSPLHF
few	14	-	TRBV6-6	TRBJ2-5	TGTGCCAGCAGTTACTCGGGTAGCGAAGAGACCCAGTACTTC	CASSYSGSEETQYF
many	11	-	TRBV20-1	TRBJ2-7	TGCAGTGCTAGCAGGGGCTACGGGCAGTACTTC	CSASRGYGQYF
-	14	-	TRBV14	TRBJ1-1	TGTGCCAGCAGCCAGGAGACATCGAACACTGAAGCTTTCTTT	CASSQETSNTEAFF
once	15	TRBD1	TRBV7-9	TRBJ1-5	TGCGTCAGCAGCGCGGACAGGGCGGGCAATCAGCCCCAGCATTTT	CVSSADRAGNQPQHF
-	13	TRBD1	TRBV7-9	TRBJ2-5	TGTGCCAGCAGCGAGGGACAGGTCGGGACCCAGTACTTC	CASSEGQVGTQYF
-	15	-	TRBV4-3	TRBJ2-1	TGCGCCAGCAGCCTCCTAGCCGCCTCCTACAATGAGCAGTTCTTC	CASSLLAASYNEQFF
few	19	-	TRBV7-2	TRBJ2-1	TGTGCCAGCAGCTCTCCGATAGGGGGGGGCAGATATTCCTACAATGAGCAGTTCTTC	CASSSPIGGGRYSYNEQFF
-	18	TRBD1	TRBV20-1	TRBJ2-7	TGCAGTGCTAGAGCGAGGACAGGGGGCTCTCATATATCCTACGAGCAGTACTTC	CSARARTGGSHISYEQYF
once	14	-	TRBV7-9	TRBJ1-2	TGTGCCAGCAGCTTACCTATTTGGAACTATGGCTACACCTTC	CASSLPIWNYGYTF
once	13	-	TRBV12-3/TRBV12-4	TRBJ1-5	TGTGCCAGCAATCTTGGGAGCAATCAGCCCCAGCATTTT	CASNLGSNQPQHF
-	18	-	TRBV10-3	TRBJ2-6	TGTGCCATCAGTGAGCCCAGGGGGGGAGGTGGGGGGGCCAACGTCCTGACTTTC	CAISEPRGGGGGANVLTF
few	12	-	TRBV10-3	TRBJ1-1	TGTGCCATCCGGCAGATGAACACTGAAGCTTTCTTT	CAIRQMNTEAFF
-	16	TRBD2	TRBV9	TRBJ2-3	TGTGCCAGCAGCGTAGTAGTCGGGGGGGGCCCAGATACGCAGTATTTT	CASSVVVGGGPDTQYF
-	14	-	TRBV28	TRBJ1-5	TGTGCCAGCAGTGGGGGTCCAACGGATCAGCCCCAGCATTTT	CASSGGPTDQPQHF
-	16	TRBD1	TRBV7-9	TRBJ1-1	TGTGCCAGCAGGCTCACCGGGACAGGGAGCTCCACTGAAGCTTTCTTT	CASRLTGTGSSTEAFF
-	13	TRBD2	TRBV3-1	TRBJ2-1	TGTGCCAGCGGAGTGCTAGCGGGGGGAGAGCAGTTCTTC	CASGVLAGGEQFF
few	15	-	TRBV7-9	TRBJ2-3	TGTGCCAGCAGCTTAGGTCAGGAGTTTGCAGATACGCAGTATTTT	CASSLGQEFADTQYF
few	16	-	TRBV7-9	TRBJ2-4	TGTGCCAGCAGCGGTCAAATACAGGGTATTGAAAACATTCAGTACTTC	CASSGQIQGIENIQYF
-	16	TRBD1	TRBV24-1	TRBJ2-1	TGTGCCACCAGTGACCCGGGACAGGGCTCCTACAATGAGCAGTTCTTC	CATSDPGQGSYNEQFF
few	13	-	TRBV7-6	TRBJ2-1	TGTGCCAGCAGCTTACGGCTAAACAATGAGCAGTTCTTC	CASSLRLNNEQFF
few	14	-	TRBV12-3/TRBV12-4	TRBJ2-2	TGTGCCAGCAGGCAGGAGATCAACACCGGGGAGCTGTTTTTT	CASRQEINTGELFF
-	15	-	TRBV27	TRBJ1-6	TGTGCCAGCAGTTTATCTGCGGGGCTTTGGCCACCCCTCCACTTT	CASSLSAGLWPPLHF
-	14	-	TRBV4-2	TRBJ1-1	TGTGCCAGCAGCCAGGATACAGTGAACACTGAAGCTTTCTTT	CASSQDTVNTEAFF
once	13	-	TRBV3-1	TRBJ1-1	TGTGCCAGCACCCTGACAGCCGGCACTGAAGCTTTCTTT	CASTLTAGTEAFF
-	16	TRBD1	TRBV4-3	TRBJ1-1	TGCGCCAGCAGCACTTCTGAGGACAGGGTGAACACTGAAGCTTTCTTT	CASSTSEDRVNTEAFF
-	12	TRBD1	TRBV10-3	TRBJ1-2	TGTGCCATCAAAGGGGACAGGGGGCGATCCACCTTC	CAIKGDRGRSTF
-	16	-	TRBV5-1	TRBJ2-7	TGCGCCAGCAGCTCTCCCAATGTCGGGGCCCGATACGAGCAGTACTTC	CASSSPNVGARYEQYF
many	13	TRBD2	TRBV20-1	TRBJ2-1	TGCAGTGCTCTAATAGCGGGGGGGCGTAAGCAGTTCTTC	CSALIAGGRKQFF
-	14	TRBD2	TRBV28	TRBJ2-5	TGTGCCAGCAGTTTTGGGGGCGCTAGCGGGGGGCAGTACTTC	CASSFGGASGGQYF
-	16	TRBD2	TRBV5-1	TRBJ2-5	TGCGCCAGCAGCTTGGATTTGCGGGGGAGCCAAGAGACCCAGTACTTC	CASSLDLRGSQETQYF
few	17	-	TRBV4-3	TRBJ1-2	TGCGCCAGCAGCCCGAACGGGATGGAGGAGATACGCTATGGCTACACCTTC	CASSPNGMEEIRYGYTF
few	15	TRBD1	TRBV6-2/TRBV6-3	TRBJ2-4	TGTGCCAGCAGTCGACAGGGGACGACCAAAAACATTCAGTACTTC	CASSRQGTTKNIQYF
few	13	TRBD1	TRBV20-1	TRBJ2-7	TGCAGTGCTGGTCCAGGGGGCACGTACGAGCAGTACTTC	CSAGPGGTYEQYF
few	14	TRBD1	TRBV4-2	TRBJ1-2	TGTGCCAGCAGCCTACCCGGGACAGGTTATGGCTACACCTTC	CASSLPGTGYGYTF
-	17	-	TRBV28	TRBJ1-6	TGTGCCAGCAGTTTAGATTCGGGGAGCTCCTATAATTCACCCCTCCACTTT	CASSLDSGSSYNSPLHF
-	15	-	TRBV24-1	TRBJ1-2	TGTGCCACCAGTGATTTGTCGGGAAGGATGGATGGCTACACCTTC	CATSDLSGRMDGYTF
few	15	TRBD1	TRBV20-1	TRBJ2-7	TGCAGTGCTAGAGAGGAAACCGGGACAGGCTACGAGCAGTACTTC	CSAREETGTGYEQYF
-	16	TRBD2	TRBV29-1	TRBJ2-7	TGCAGCGTTGGTGGCGGGGGGACCCTTTACCCCTACGAGCAGTACTTC	CSVGGGGTLYPYEQYF
few	17	TRBD2	TRBV28	TRBJ2-3	TGTGCCAGCAGTTTAATCCTAGCGGGGGCCTACACAGATACGCAGTATTTT	CASSLILAGAYTDTQYF
few	16	TRBD1	TRBV28	TRBJ2-7	TGTGCCAGCAGTTTATACCGGGACAGGGGGCTATACGAGCAGTACTTC	CASSLYRDRGLYEQYF
few	16	-	TRBV7-2	TRBJ2-2	TGTGCCAGCAGCCCCTTTCCGAAGGGGAACACCGGGGAGCTGTTTTTT	CASSPFPKGNTGELFF
-	13	-	TRBV20-1	TRBJ2-7	TGCAGTGCTAGAAGCATTGCGCAAGGCGAGCAGTACTTC	CSARSIAQGEQYF
-	15	TRBD2	TRBV20-1	TRBJ2-7	TGCAGTGCTAGTGAGCGGGAGGGCTTCCCTCACGAGCAGTACTTC	CSASEREGFPHEQYF
-	12	-	TRBV7-2	TRBJ1-5	TGTGCCAGCAGCTTAGATAACCTGCCCCAGCATTTT	CASSLDNLPQHF
-	18	-	TRBV5-1	TRBJ2-1	TGCGCCAGCAGCCACCCGGTCGCAGGGGCCGTTAACTACAATGAGCAGTTCTTC	CASSHPVAGAVNYNEQFF
-	16	TRBD2	TRBV5-1	TRBJ2-7	TGCGCCAGCAGCTTACTGGGGCGGGGGGGCCTCTACGAGCAGTACTTC	CASSLLGRGGLYEQYF
-	12	-	TRBV29-1	TRBJ1-1	TGCAGCGTTGAAGAACCCAGACCGCGGGCTTTCTTT	CSVEEPRPRAFF
-	14	-	TRBV20-1	TRBJ1-5	TGCAGTGCTAGAGGAACGCTGGACAATCAGCCCCAGCATTTT	CSARGTLDNQPQHF
-	15	-	TRBV2	TRBJ2-3	TGTGCCAGCAGCAGACTCGCTTATAGCACAGATACGCAGTATTTT	CASSRLAYSTDTQYF
-	14	TRBD1	TRBV20-1	TRBJ1-2	TGCAGTGCTAGAGATCCGGGACAGTACTATGGCTACACCTTC	CSARDPGQYYGYTF